This T cell receptor beta chain was sequenced in a study of blood T cell repertoires in COVID-19. In the study overall: PBMCs, B-cell-depleted T cells, or T cells were the source of the cDNA or gDNA that made up the material.

CDR1 and CDR2 (germline): SGHRS, YFSETQ. V shed 2 bases, J shed 2 bases, and the junction held 7 bases outside the gene matches. This CDR3 is 16 amino acids long. Original analysis: It was from reference gene primer amplification that nucleated cell counts were estimated. Here immunoSEQ multiplex PCR was the method, and the copy in TCRdb shows in-frame clones only, minus some. That table supplies the V and J calls and clone size; D and trimming were determined from the DNA. The sample lists just over 300,000 clones, 80% to 90% occurring once. What the recovered Cohort 3 donors had was two negative PCRs, clearance, or symptom resolution.

Input material: PBMCs or T cells enriched from blood (not recorded which). The genes are TRBV5-1 and TRBJ1-2; 9 bases line up with TRBD1. The sequence was obtained from a man younger than 40 who had recovered from COVID-19. The CDR3 DNA is TGCGCCAGCAGCTTATATTCTGGACAGGGGAACTATGGCTACACCTTC. Residues: CASSLYSGQGNYGYTF.